What follows are 23 T cell receptor beta chains derived from one specimen sequenced in a study of blood T cell repertoires in COVID-19. Generated by immunoSEQ multiplex PCR, the TCRdb table keeps only in-frame clones and is missing some. The data show 290,000 or so clones, with around 90% seen just once and 1% to 1.5% held by the top ten. The sequencing input was peripheral blood. The source is a man aged 65 to 85 with acute or convalescent COVID-19.

The chain recombines TRBV6-2 or TRBV6-3 with TRBJ2-5; 9 positions match TRBD1. Per the germline V gene, CDR1 is MNHEY and CDR2 is SVGEGT. CDR3 size: 14 residues. The trim removed 5 bases at V and 4 bases at J, leaving 5 bases unmatched. The CDR3: CASSRTGERETQYF. CDR3 bases: TGTGCCAGCAGTCGGACAGGGGAGCGAGAGACCCAGTACTTC.

The rearrangement uses TRBV5-1 and TRBJ1-2, with a possible D match to TRBD1 (5 bases). Germline V gene data show CDR1 as SGHRS and CDR2 as YFSETQ. V lost 4 bases to trimming and J lost 3 bases, with 16 bases between them. CDR3 length equals 15 residues. CDR3 amino acids: CASSRGQGLYYGYTF. The CDR3 DNA follows: TGCGCCAGCAGCCGTGGGCAGGGACTATACTATGGCTACACCTTC.

The gene calls are TRBV5-4 and TRBJ2-7; TRBD2 might be the D (6 bases). The CDR3 contains 14 residues. Trimming shortened V by 3 bases and J by 2 bases, and 12 bases separated the two germline ends. Per germline, CDR1 SGHNT and CDR2 YYREEE (reference sequence). The CDR3 region is CASSSGVGAYEQYF. The CDR3 DNA sequence: TGTGCCAGCAGCTCGGGAGTAGGAGCCTACGAGCAGTACTTC.

The chain carries TRBV28 and TRBJ1-5; D uncertain. CDR1 MDHEN and CDR2 SYDVKM come from the germline V gene. The CDR3 is 15 amino acids. Trimming removed 6 bases at V and 3 bases at J, with 15 bases between. The chain's CDR3 is CASRLAEGNNQPQHF. Here the CDR3 DNA reads TGTGCCAGCAGATTGGCGGAAGGTAACAATCAGCCCCAGCATTTT.

CDR3 sequence: CASSLAPTGGTEAFF. The CDR3 DNA follows: TGTGCCAGCAGCTTAGCTCCGACAGGGGGGACTGAAGCTTTCTTT. The chain has TRBV7-2 and TRBJ1-1; 9 nucleotides agree with TRBD1. The CDR3 consists of 15 residues. Trimming took 0 bases from V and 5 from J; bases not matched to a gene: 4. CDR1 is SGHTA and CDR2 is FQGNSA in the germline V gene. Variable domain in full (rest from reference TRBV7-2 and TRBJ1-1): GAGVSQSPSNKVTEKGKDVELRCDPISGHTALYWYRQSLGQGLEFLIYFQGNSAPDKSGLPSDRFSAERTGGSVSTLTIQRTQQEDSAVYLCASSLAPTGGTEAFFGQGTRLTVV.

This clone was observed a few times. The V and J genes are TRBV5-1 and TRBJ1-1; D unclear. Germline CDR1 SGHRS, CDR2 YFSETQ. V was cut by 1 base and J by 3 bases, with 10 bases left in between. This CDR3 contains 14 residues. The CDR3 is CASSLYGGDTEAFF. CDR3 bases: TGCGCCAGCAGCTTGTACGGCGGAGACACTGAAGCTTTCTTT.

This chain uses TRBV30 with TRBJ1-1, with 8 positions matching TRBD1. The V and J ends lost 3 bases and 3 bases, in that order; junction bases with no gene match: 15. Per the germline V gene, CDR1 is GTSNPN and CDR2 is SVGIG (reference sequence). The CDR3 has 17 amino acids. CDR3 residues: CAWRAARGTGGDTEAFF. The CDR3 coding sequence is TGTGCCTGGAGGGCCGCACGAGGAACAGGGGGGGACACTGAAGCTTTCTTT.

V gene TRBV5-4 combines with J gene TRBJ2-7; TRBD1 agrees at 8 bases. This CDR3 has 14 amino acids. J lost 5 bases, V lost 0 bases, and 4 bases had no gene match. CDR1 and CDR2 from the germline V gene are SGHNT and YYREEE (reference sequence). The CDR3 DNA sequence: TGTGCCAGCAGCTTGGGAACAGGGGGGAACGAGCAGTACTTC. It codes for CASSLGTGGNEQYF.

This chain links TRBV5-4 with TRBJ2-7, with D possibly being TRBD1 (6 bases). This CDR3 is built from 14 residues. V lost 4 bases and J lost 2, with 13 bases in between. Germline loops: CDR1 SGHNT, CDR2 YYREEE (reference sequence). CDR3 loop: CASSPDSGPYEQYF. In DNA, the CDR3 is TGTGCCAGCAGCCCGGACAGCGGCCCCTACGAGCAGTACTTC.

The V and J genes are TRBV7-9 and TRBJ1-2, with 9 bases matching TRBD1. With V trimmed by 5 bases and J by 1 base, 14 bases remained unmatched. Germline CDR1 reads SEHNR; CDR2 reads FQNEAQ (reference sequence). CDR3 length: 18 residues. The CDR3 is CASSTLTDRGLLNYGYTF. CDR3 coding DNA: TGTGCCAGCAGCACACTAACGGACAGGGGCCTCCTTAACTATGGCTACACCTTC.

V is TRBV7-2 and J is TRBJ2-3; 9 bases are shared with TRBD2. The CDR3 is made up of 15 amino acids. Germline V gene data show CDR1 as SGHTA and CDR2 as FQGNSA. The V gene end was trimmed by 1 base and the J gene end by 4 bases; junction bases not matched to a gene: 3. CDR3 in DNA: TGTGCCAGCAGCTTAGGGGTAGCGGGAGCAGATACGCAGTATTTT. Protein: CASSLGVAGADTQYF.

A remark on this clone: Other DNA sequences in this specimen translate into the identical CDR3. J is TRBJ1-1 and V is TRBV19, with a weak D call TRBD1 (6 bases). Germline CDR1 and CDR2: LNHDA and SQIVND (reference sequence). V gave up 4 bases and J gave up 5 bases, with 8 bases separating them. The length of the CDR3 is 12 residues. The CDR3 protein is CASSTRGTEAFF. The CDR3 bases are TGTGCCAGTAGTACCAGGGGAACTGAAGCTTTCTTT.

This chain uses TRBV6-5 with TRBJ2-5; D may be TRBD1 (6 bases). The CDR3 runs to 14 residues. Trimming stripped 0 bases from V and 7 bases from J, with 12 bases between. Per the germline V gene, CDR1 is MNHEY and CDR2 is SVGAGI. DNA of the CDR3: TGTGCCAGCAGTTACTCAGGCAGGGGTCGGACCCAGTACTTC. Residues: CASSYSGRGRTQYF.

The J gene is TRBJ1-4, the V gene TRBV7-2, with D possibly being TRBD1 (5 bases). The CDR3 covers 15 residues. The germline CDR1 and CDR2 sequences are SGHTA and FQGNSA. The germline V and J ends were trimmed by 1 base and 8 bases, with 14 bases remaining between them. The CDR3 protein is CASSLVVGAAEKLFF. CDR3 in DNA: TGTGCCAGCAGCTTAGTCGTAGGGGCTGCCGAAAAACTGTTTTTT.

A word on this clone: This same CDR3 is encoded by further DNA sequences in the sample. J is TRBJ1-2 and V is TRBV28; D might be TRBD1 (6 bases). In germline, CDR1 is MDHEN, CDR2 SYDVKM. This CDR3 is 13 amino acids long. The V end was cut by 5 bases, the J end by 7 bases, with 14 bases between. The CDR3 sequence: CASSLRPGVGYTF. The CDR3 nucleotides read TGTGCCAGCAGTCTCCGCCCAGGGGTTGGCTACACCTTC.

The V and J genes are TRBV4-2 and TRBJ2-7; the D gene is possibly TRBD1 (6 bases). The V end lost 0 bases, the J end lost 3 bases, and 15 bases lay between the germline ends. CDR1 and CDR2 from the germline V gene are LGHNA and YNFKEQ. The CDR3 covers 16 residues. Here the CDR3 reads CASSQDAAGEYYEQYF. The CDR3 region has the DNA TGTGCCAGCAGCCAAGATGCCGCAGGGGAATACTACGAGCAGTACTTC.

V gene TRBV6-5 combines with J gene TRBJ1-4; perhaps TRBD1 as D (5 bases). Germline V lookup: CDR1 MNHEY, CDR2 SVGAGI. V lost 0 bases and J 5 bases, leaving 10 bases between the germline ends. The CDR3 extends over 15 amino acids. CDR3 residues: CASSYSDRPNEKLFF. DNA of the CDR3: TGTGCCAGCAGTTACTCAGACAGACCCAATGAAAAACTGTTTTTT.

The chain is built from TRBV27 and TRBJ1-1; 7 nucleotides match TRBD1. V trimming: 6 bases; J trimming: 1 base; junction bases outside the gene matches: 8. The germline gives CDR1 MNHEY, CDR2 SMNVEV (reference sequence). CDR3 length: 15 residues. The CDR3 is CASRILGTANTEAFF. CDR3 bases: TGTGCCAGCAGAATATTGGGGACAGCGAACACTGAAGCTTTCTTT.

This clone has a handful of counts. The chain uses TRBV20-1 and TRBJ2-5, with 9 bases lining up with TRBD2. Unmatched junction bases numbered 15, after V lost 8 bases and J lost 5 bases. The CDR3 loop spans 15 amino acids. The germline V gene has CDR1 DFQATT and CDR2 SNEGSKA (reference sequence). The CDR3 sequence is CSSSGLASNSETQYF. The CDR3 nucleotides read TGCAGTTCGAGTGGACTAGCGTCCAATTCGGAGACCCAGTACTTC.

The V call is TRBV7-2, the J call TRBJ2-3; 11 nucleotides agree with TRBD2. Losses at the gene ends were 5 bases for V and 3 bases for J; bases not matched to a gene: 10. The CDR3 is 17 residues long. Germline V gene lookup returns CDR1 SGHTA and CDR2 FQGNSA. The CDR3 DNA sequence: TGTGCCAGCAGCACCTATTCCGGGACTAGCGGTACAGATACGCAGTATTTT. Protein product: CASSTYSGTSGTDTQYF.

The chain uses TRBV4-2 and TRBJ1-1, with D possibly being TRBD1 (6 bases). Trimming left V 0 bases short and J 0 bases short, with 11 bases between. The germline gives CDR1 LGHNA, CDR2 YNFKEQ. The CDR3 length is 16 residues. CDR3 coding DNA: TGTGCCAGCAGCCAAGAAAGAGGGGGTATGAACACTGAAGCTTTCTTT. Protein sequence: CASSQERGGMNTEAFF.

The chain is built from TRBV7-6 and TRBJ1-1; TRBD1 is a possible D gene (5 bases). The CDR3 is made up of 19 amino acids. Germline V CDR1 and CDR2: SGHVS, FNYEAQ. V was shortened by 3 bases and J by 0 bases, with 23 bases between the two germline ends. The CDR3 coding sequence is TGTGCCAGCAGCTTTCCCCTCGACAGATCTTTAGGCGTGAACACTGAAGCTTTCTTT. Translated: CASSFPLDRSLGVNTEAFF.

The chain combines TRBV11-2 with TRBJ2-3, with TRBD1 matching 11 bases. The trim removed 3 bases at V and 4 bases at J, leaving 6 bases unmatched. The CDR3 is made up of 16 amino acids. Germline V gives CDR1 SGHAT, CDR2 FQNNGV. CDR3 residues: CASSFSGTGGPDTQYF. CDR3 nucleotide sequence: TGTGCCAGCAGCTTCTCCGGGACAGGGGGTCCAGATACGCAGTATTTT.